A single sample is the source of the 30 T cell receptor beta chains below, sequenced in a study of T cells in Graves' hyperthyroidism and ophthalmopathy (dated by TCRdb to 2018 to 2020). Library generation was performed with multiplex PCR. The instrument was an Illumina HiSeq 2000. The TCR beta CDR3 regions were amplified from RNA transcripts. A first-round RT-PCR of the TCR CDR3 used the HTBI primer set with the Qiagen OneStep RT-PCR kit. TCRdb trimmed the raw reads at Q25, called clones with MiXCR and kept productive beta chains. CDR3 protein sequences are deduplicated, and each keeps its most common genes and DNA. The sample contains around 450,000 distinct CDR3 sequences, around 14% of them found a single time. The ten largest clones represent 7.7% of the sample. The sequencing input was blood. These receptors originate from a young woman with Graves' hyperthyroidism.

This clonotype came up many times. The V gene is TRBV20-1, the J gene TRBJ2-7; D perhaps matches TRBD2 (5 bases). The CDR3 runs to 11 residues. V was shortened by 4 bases and J by 4 bases, with 8 bases between the two germline ends. Germline V lookup: CDR1 DFQATT, CDR2 SNEGSKA (reference sequence). Here the CDR3 reads CSATSGYEQYF. The CDR3 region has the DNA TGCAGTGCTACCTCGGGATACGAGCAGTACTTC.

This clonotype was observed at least ten times. The genes are TRBV11-3 and TRBJ2-1, with TRBD2 matching 12 bases. CDR1 is SGHNT and CDR2 is YENEEA in the germline V gene. This CDR3 is built from 16 residues. The trim removed 3 bases at V and 5 bases at J, leaving 5 bases unmatched. The CDR3 nucleotides are TGTGCCAGCAGCTTCCGGACTAGCGGGATGAACAATGAGCAGTTCTTC. Translating gives CASSFRTSGMNNEQFF.

V is TRBV5-1 and J is TRBJ1-6; 7 bases align to TRBD1. Germline CDR1 and CDR2: SGHRS and YFSETQ. The CDR3 length is 18 residues. Germline trimming cut 2 bases from V and 4 bases from J; bases unmatched to any gene: 12. The CDR3 coding sequence is TGCGCCAGCAGCTTACCCCCCACAGGGGCTAGTTATAATTCACCCCTCCACTTT. Translating gives CASSLPPTGASYNSPLHF.

This clonotype was observed at least ten times. The CDR3: CASSWAVEKEQYF. CDR3 DNA sequence: TGTGCCAGCAGTTGGGCCGTCGAAAAGGAGCAGTACTTC. This rearrangement joins TRBV6-1 to TRBJ2-7; D not resolved. Germline V CDR1 and CDR2: MNHNS, SASEGT. V gave up 5 bases and J gave up 7 bases, with 15 bases separating them. The CDR3 spans 13 residues.

The DNA for the CDR3 is TGTGCCAGCAGTCATAATCAGGGGCTCCACTCTTTTACGCAGTATTTT. Its translation is CASSHNQGLHSFTQYF. This chain uses TRBV7-9 with TRBJ2-3, with TRBD1 as a possible D gene (6 bases). The V and J ends lost 6 bases and 8 bases respectively, with 24 bases between them. This CDR3 has 16 amino acids. CDR1 is SEHNR and CDR2 is FQNEAQ in the germline V gene (reference sequence).

V and J are TRBV2 and TRBJ2-2; 9 nucleotides align to TRBD1. The CDR3 extends over 16 amino acids. Germline trimming cut 6 bases from V and 4 bases from J; bases unmatched to any gene: 9. The germline CDR1 and CDR2 sequences are SNHLY and FYNNEI. The CDR3 nucleotides read TGTGCCAGCAGGACTTCCGGGACAGGGAGCACCGGGGAGCTGTTTTTT. This encodes CASRTSGTGSTGELFF.

The V and J genes are TRBV19 and TRBJ2-6, with a possible D match to TRBD1 (5 bases). The V gene's germline CDR1 is LNHDA and CDR2 SQIVND (reference sequence). This CDR3 has 15 amino acids. V lost 5 bases and J 2 bases, leaving 10 bases between the germline ends. CDR3 amino acids: CASSPGNPGANVLTF. The CDR3 nucleotides read TGTGCCAGTAGTCCAGGGAACCCTGGGGCCAACGTCCTGACTTTC.

The chain uses TRBV2 and TRBJ2-4; 11 bases map to TRBD2. Germline values: CDR1 SNHLY, CDR2 FYNNEI. J gave up 15 bases and V 0 bases, and 7 bases lay outside the gene matches. The CDR3 runs 14 residues. CDR3 DNA: TGTGCCAGCAGTGAAGCTGCTAGCGGGAGGTTCGGGTACTTC. This sequence encodes CASSEAASGRFGYF.

The table lists this clonotype with many counts. The gene calls are TRBV5-5 and TRBJ2-3, with 8 bases fitting TRBD2. Per germline, CDR1 SGHKS and CDR2 YYEKEE (reference sequence). The CDR3 runs to 16 residues. Unmatched junction bases numbered 9, after V lost 2 bases and J lost 4 bases. The CDR3 sequence: CASSFGLAERADTQYF. The CDR3 DNA is TGTGCCAGCAGCTTTGGACTAGCAGAAAGAGCAGATACGCAGTATTTT.

A few counts support this clonotype. The V gene is TRBV4-1, the J gene TRBJ1-2, with 8 nucleotides matching TRBD1. The CDR3 runs to 14 residues. The trim removed 4 bases at V and 4 bases at J, leaving 5 bases unmatched. Germline CDR1 reads MGHRA; CDR2 reads YSYEKL. DNA for the CDR3: TGCGCCAGCAGCCTGGACAGGGATGCCTATGGCTACACCTTC. It codes for CASSLDRDAYGYTF.

This clonotype appeared a few times. The junction departs from germline at one end; a sequencing error may be responsible. CDR3 coding DNA: TGTGCCAGCAGTTACTCCACGGATAACTGGGAGATCCAGTACTTC. Translated, it gives CASSYSTDNWEIQYF. This chain joins TRBV6-6 and TRBJ2-5; D perhaps matches TRBD2 (5 bases). The V gene's germline CDR1 is MNHNY and CDR2 SVGAGI (reference sequence). The CDR3 extends over 15 amino acids.

V usage is TRBV3-1 and J usage is TRBJ2-7; 7 nucleotides align to TRBD1. Unmatched junction bases numbered 7, after V lost 5 bases and J lost 0 bases. CDR3 length: 15 amino acids. Looked up from germline, CDR1 is LGHDT and CDR2 is YNNKEL (reference sequence). The CDR3 nucleotides are TGTGCCAGCAGCGACACCAGGGGGAGCTCCTACGAGCAGTACTTC. This translates into CASSDTRGSSYEQYF.

This chain joins TRBV6-1 and TRBJ2-1, with a tentative D call TRBD1 (6 bases). The CDR3 extends over 18 amino acids. Germline V gene sequence: CDR1 MNHNS, CDR2 SASEGT. Trimming took 7 bases from V and 0 from J, leaving 22 bases between them. Here the CDR3 DNA reads TGTGCCAGCAAACACATATCCCCCAGGGGTCCCTCCTACAATGAGCAGTTCTTC. It is translated as CASKHISPRGPSYNEQFF.

This clonotype has at least ten counts. The V gene is TRBV12-3 or TRBV12-4, the J gene TRBJ2-1; D perhaps matches TRBD1 (6 bases). V lost 3 bases, J lost 9 bases, and 15 bases lay in between. The CDR3 sequence is 14 residues long. The CDR3 DNA follows: TGTGCCAGCAGTTTTCACTGGGACAAGGGTGAGCAGTTCTTC. Residues: CASSFHWDKGEQFF.

This clonotype was counted only a few times. The CDR3 protein is CASSISGSINEQFF. CDR3 bases: TGTGCCAGCAGCATAAGCGGGAGTATAAATGAGCAGTTCTTC. The rearrangement uses TRBV9 and TRBJ2-1; 8 bases match TRBD2. Germline V gene lookup returns CDR1 SGDLS and CDR2 YYNGEE. V was pared by 4 bases and J by 7 bases, with 7 bases of the junction left unmatched. There are 14 residues in the CDR3. Drawing the rest from reference TRBV9 and TRBJ2-1, the complete variable domain is DSGVTQTPKHLITATGQRVTLRCSPRSGDLSVYWYQQSLDQGLQFLIQYYNGEERAKGNILERFSAQQFPDLHSELNLSSLELGDSALYFCASSISGSINEQFFGPGTRLTVL.

This clonotype appeared many times. J is TRBJ2-1 and V is TRBV20-1, with D perhaps TRBD2 (6 bases). Trimming pared 3 bases from V and 7 bases from J, leaving 16 bases between. The germline gives CDR1 DFQATT, CDR2 SNEGSKA (reference sequence). The CDR3 is 14 amino acids. The CDR3 protein is CSASLGKGRNEQFF. CDR3 nucleotides: TGCAGTGCTAGTCTCGGAAAGGGGAGGAATGAGCAGTTCTTC.

This clonotype was found many times. The chain employs TRBV6-1 and TRBJ2-3; the match to TRBD1 covers 8 bases. Germline V gene sequence: CDR1 MNHNS, CDR2 SASEGT. The junction had 8 bases not matched to a gene; V was cut back by 3 bases and J by 3 bases. The CDR3 is 16 amino acids. DNA for the CDR3: TGTGCCAGCAGTGAGGCGCCGGACAGGGTGACAGATACGCAGTATTTT. Its protein is CASSEAPDRVTDTQYF.

This clonotype was counted ten times or more. The chain uses TRBV7-8 and TRBJ2-2, with a tentative D call TRBD1 (6 bases). CDR1 is SGHVS and CDR2 is FQNEAQ in the germline V gene. V was clipped by 5 bases and J by 1 base, with 14 bases between them. The CDR3 runs 16 residues. The DNA of the CDR3 is TGTGCCAGCAGCCCGCGACAGGACTTGAACACCGGGGAGCTGTTTTTT. It yields the protein CASSPRQDLNTGELFF. Full variable domain (remainder filled in from reference TRBV7-8 and TRBJ2-2): GAGVSQSPRYKVAKRGQDVALRCDPISGHVSLFWYQQALGQGPEFLTYFQNEAQLDKSGLPSDRFFAERPEGSVSTLKIQRTQQEDSAVYLCASSPRQDLNTGELFFGEGSRLTVL.

This clonotype appeared many times. The chain has TRBV3-1 and TRBJ2-1, with TRBD2 as a possible D gene (6 bases). The V end was cut by 3 bases, the J end by 4 bases, with 13 bases between. Germline CDR1 reads LGHDT; CDR2 reads YNNKEL (reference sequence). The CDR3 contains 15 residues. The CDR3 DNA follows: TGTGCCAGCAGCCAGAGTCTAGGGACTTACAATGAGCAGTTCTTC. Its protein is CASSQSLGTYNEQFF.

This chain joins TRBV20-1 and TRBJ2-5, with no clear D. From germline, CDR1 is DFQATT and CDR2 SNEGSKA (reference sequence). V gave up 8 bases and J gave up 2 bases, with 15 bases separating them. The CDR3 sequence is 13 residues long. The CDR3 here is CSLLGSDQETQYF. DNA for the CDR3: TGCAGTCTGCTAGGGTCAGATCAAGAGACCCAGTACTTC.

This clonotype showed up many times. The J gene is TRBJ2-3, the V gene TRBV10-2, with TRBD2 as a possible D gene (5 bases). The germline V gene encodes CDR1 WSHSY and CDR2 SAAADI. The CDR3 sequence is 15 residues long. V lost 9 bases and J lost 5, with 21 bases in between. The CDR3 loop reads CARTGIWELQDTQYF. CDR3 nucleotide sequence: TGCGCCAGAACCGGGATTTGGGAACTACAAGATACGCAGTATTTT.

This clonotype came up many times. V is TRBV11-2 and J is TRBJ1-1; D not resolved. Trimming shortened V by 2 bases and J by 7 bases, and 5 bases separated the two germline ends. Per the germline V gene, CDR1 is SGHAT and CDR2 is FQNNGV. The CDR3 loop spans 11 amino acids. CDR3 in amino acids: CASSLTLEAFF. The CDR3 DNA sequence: TGTGCCAGCAGCTTAACCCTTGAAGCTTTCTTT. The variable domain in full, with the rest retrieved from reference TRBV11-2 and TRBJ1-1, is EAGVAQSPRYKIIEKRQSVAFWCNPISGHATLYWYQQILGQGPKLLIQFQNNGVVDDSQLPKDRFSAERLKGVDSTLKIQPAKLEDSAVYLCASSLTLEAFFGQGTRLTVV.

This clonotype appeared many times. The chain uses TRBV9 and TRBJ2-5, with 11 bases matching TRBD2. The CDR3 length is 14 residues. The V segment lost 4 bases and the J segment 4 bases; nucleotides outside the gene matches: 3. Germline CDR1 reads SGDLS; CDR2 reads YYNGEE. CDR3 sequence (DNA): TGTGCCAGCAGCTTTGGGACTAGCGGAGAGACCCAGTACTTC. This gives the protein CASSFGTSGETQYF.

This clonotype has a count of ten or more. The CDR3 region is CASTRQGNGELFF. For the CDR3, the DNA is TGTGCCAGCACGCGACAGGGTAACGGGGAGCTGTTTTTT. This chain links TRBV2 with TRBJ2-2; TRBD1 matches 7 bases. Trimming cost V 7 bases and J 7 bases; bases outside gene matches: 6. CDR1 is SNHLY and CDR2 is FYNNEI in the germline V gene. CDR3 length equals 13 residues.

This clonotype was observed many times. The chain recombines TRBV20-1 with TRBJ2-3, with TRBD2 identical over 8 bases. Germline assignment: CDR1 DFQATT and CDR2 SNEGSKA (reference sequence). Trimming cost V 6 bases and J 2 bases; bases outside gene matches: 10. The CDR3 is made up of 15 amino acids. Here the CDR3 reads CSAPRASGPTDTQYF. The DNA for the CDR3 is TGCAGTGCCCCCAGGGCTAGCGGGCCCACAGATACGCAGTATTTT.

This clonotype was picked up many times. This may be a read error, as it is one base from a much larger clone. V gene TRBV9 combines with J gene TRBJ2-7, with 9 positions matching TRBD2. This CDR3 is built from 13 residues. The germline V gene encodes CDR1 SGDLS and CDR2 YYNGEE. The V gene end was trimmed by 4 bases and the J gene end by 6 bases; junction bases not matched to a gene: 5. The CDR3 region has the DNA TGTGCCAGCAGCCCGGGACTAGCCGTCGAGCAGTACTTC. As protein: CASSPGLAVEQYF.

The chain has TRBV5-8 and TRBJ1-4; TRBD1 agrees at 7 bases. CDR1 and CDR2 (germline): SGHTS, YDEGEE. The CDR3 runs to 15 residues. Trimming at V came to 2 bases and at J to 7 bases, leaving 8 bases not matched to a gene. The CDR3 reads CASSLTGADGEKLFF. The CDR3 bases are TGTGCCAGCAGCTTAACAGGGGCAGATGGTGAAAAACTGTTTTTT.

This rearrangement joins TRBV4-1 to TRBJ2-7, with TRBD2 matching 12 bases. The CDR3 is 19 amino acids. The germline gives CDR1 MGHRA, CDR2 YSYEKL. With 0 bases clipped from V and 4 bases from J, the junction kept 13 bases outside the gene matches. The CDR3 region is CASSQEFWLAGGPRYEQYF. The DNA of the CDR3 is TGCGCCAGCAGCCAAGAATTTTGGCTAGCGGGGGGGCCAAGGTACGAGCAGTACTTC.

The table lists this clonotype with a few counts. A much larger clone lies one base from this, so it may be a read error. V and J are TRBV6-2 or TRBV6-3 and TRBJ2-7; maybe TRBD2 (6 bases). The CDR3 consists of 14 residues. CDR1 is MNHEY, CDR2 SVGEGT, per germline. CDR3 residues: CASGLRRGGDEQHF. The CDR3 DNA reads as TGTGCCAGCGGACTGCGACGCGGCGGGGACGAGCAGCACTTC.

This clonotype showed up many times. The rearrangement uses TRBV5-1 and TRBJ2-7; 7 bases map to TRBD1. Germline V gene lookup returns CDR1 SGHRS and CDR2 YFSETQ. The CDR3 covers 17 residues. Germline trimming cut 0 bases from V and 2 bases from J; bases unmatched to any gene: 11. The CDR3 DNA reads TGCGCCAGCAGCTTGGCCGTTTGGCAGGGGGATACCTACGAGCAGTACTTC. This translates into CASSLAVWQGDTYEQYF. Combining the CDR3 with reference TRBV5-1 and TRBJ2-7 gives the whole variable domain KAGVTQTPRYLIKTRGQQVTLSCSPISGHRSVSWYQQTPGQGLQFLFEYFSETQRNKGNFPGRFSGRQFSNSRSEMNVSTLELGDSALYLCASSLAVWQGDTYEQYFGPGTRLTVT.